This T cell receptor beta chain was sequenced during a study of graft-versus-host responses after intestinal transplantation. On the study more broadly: Isolated intestinal, liver-intestinal, or multivisceral transplants had been given to the recipients. Every recipient underwent anti-thymocyte globulin induction, then tacrolimus and steroids for roughly 3 years. The study, taken as a whole, reports: Investigators detected GvH clones in recipient marrow, with some emerging earlier in ileum or blood. Allografts of patients with graft-donor T cell macrochimerism showed high graft-versus-host to host-versus-graft clone ratios.

TCRdb's copy holds only in-frame clones and misses some; the assay was immunoSEQ multiplex PCR. The table records roughly 100,000 clones, roughly 93% of them present only once. On this clone itself: Its target is not known.

The sequence was obtained from a human donor who received an intestinal transplant. This material consisted of unstimulated CD8+ T cells sorted from spleen or lymph node cells, taken before intestinal transplant.

The CDR3 sequence is CASSQEILGAGPYGYTF. The CDR3, as DNA: TGCGCCAGCAGCCAAGAAATCTTGGGGGCGGGGCCCTATGGCTACACCTTC. The chain links TRBV4-1 to TRBJ1-2, with D maybe TRBD1 (6 bases). The CDR3 contains 17 residues. V lost 0 bases to trimming and J lost 4 bases, with 18 bases between them. Germline V gene data show CDR1 as MGHRA and CDR2 as YSYEKL.